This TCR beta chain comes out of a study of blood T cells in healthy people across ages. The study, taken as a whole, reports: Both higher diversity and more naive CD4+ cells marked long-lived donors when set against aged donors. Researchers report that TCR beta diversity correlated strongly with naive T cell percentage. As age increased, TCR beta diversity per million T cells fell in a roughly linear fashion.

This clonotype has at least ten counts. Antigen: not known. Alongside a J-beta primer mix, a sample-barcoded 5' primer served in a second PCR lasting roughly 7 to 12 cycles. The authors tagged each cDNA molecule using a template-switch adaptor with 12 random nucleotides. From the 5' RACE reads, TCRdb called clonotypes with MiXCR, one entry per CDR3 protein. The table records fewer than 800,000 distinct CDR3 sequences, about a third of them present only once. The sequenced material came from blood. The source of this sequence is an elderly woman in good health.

The CDR3 region has the DNA TGCGCCAGCAGGGTGGCCTCTAGGGTCGAGACCCAGTACTTC. This sequence encodes CASRVASRVETQYF. The genes are TRBV5-1 and TRBJ2-5, with unresolved D. CDR3 length: 14 amino acids. Trimming cost V 5 bases and J 5 bases, with 16 bases left between them. CDR1 is SGHRS and CDR2 is YFSETQ in the germline V gene.